The 24 T cell receptor beta chains below come from one sample, sequenced in a study of blood T cell repertoires in COVID-19. Sequenced by immunoSEQ multiplex PCR; TCRdb stores in-frame clones only, minus some. The sample has roughly 250,000 clones; approximately 79% are singletons. Sequenced: peripheral blood. The receptors here all came from a woman aged 40 to 50 with active or convalescent COVID-19.

The chain employs TRBV29-1 and TRBJ1-2, with 10 positions matching TRBD1. CDR3 size: 13 residues. CDR1 is SQVTM and CDR2 is ANQGSEA in the germline V gene. V gave up 6 bases and J gave up 4 bases; unmatched junction bases: 5. Here the CDR3 reads CSVGQGDGYGYTF. The CDR3 DNA is TGCAGCGTAGGACAGGGGGATGGCTATGGCTACACCTTC. Full variable domain (missing parts from reference TRBV29-1 and TRBJ1-2): SAVISQKPSRDICQRGTSLTIQCQVDSQVTMMFWYRQQPGQSLTLIATANQGSEATYESGFVIDKFPISRPNLTFSTLTVSNMSPEDSSIYLCSVGQGDGYGYTFGSGTRLTVV.

The CDR3, as DNA: TGTGCCAGCAGTGACAGAATAAACTATGGCTACACCTTC. Protein sequence: CASSDRINYGYTF. This chain uses TRBV25-1 with TRBJ1-2; no clear D gene. V dropped 3 bases and J dropped 2 bases, with 7 bases sitting between them. Germline CDR1 MGHDK, CDR2 SYGVNS. CDR3 length: 13 residues.

V and J are TRBV28 and TRBJ1-4; possibly TRBD1 for D (6 bases). V shed 10 bases and J shed 6 bases, with 12 bases lying between them. Germline loops: CDR1 MDHEN, CDR2 SYDVKM. The CDR3 length is 12 residues. CDR3 nucleotides: TGTGCCATCCAAGGGGGGGATGAAAAACTGTTTTTT. Its protein is CAIQGGDEKLFF. The full variable domain, with the rest looked up from reference TRBV28 and TRBJ1-4, is DVKVTQSSRYLVKRTGEKVFLECVQDMDHENMFWYRQDPGLGLRLIYFSYDVKMKEKGDIPEGYSVSREKKERFSLILESASTNQTSMYLCAIQGGDEKLFFGSGTQLSVL.

The chain is built from TRBV6-5 and TRBJ1-2; D gene unclear. The CDR3 totals 15 residues. CDR1 is MNHEY, CDR2 SVGAGI, per germline. Trimming removed 0 bases from V and 4 bases from J, with 12 bases in between. CDR3 sequence reads: CASSYSYGASYGYTF. The CDR3 bases are TGTGCCAGCAGTTACTCGTACGGAGCTTCCTATGGCTACACCTTC.

This chain uses TRBV30 with TRBJ1-2; D might be TRBD1 (6 bases). CDR1 GTSNPN and CDR2 SVGIG come from the germline V gene (reference sequence). Trimming shortened V by 4 bases and J by 5 bases, and 8 bases separated the two germline ends. The length of the CDR3 is 11 residues. In DNA form, the CDR3 reads TGTGCCTGGACTGGACAGTATGGCTACACCTTC. Its translation is CAWTGQYGYTF.

The chain joins TRBV10-1 to TRBJ2-7; TRBD2 might be the D (7 bases). Germline CDR1 WNHNN, CDR2 SYGVQD (reference sequence). V was cut by 0 bases and J by 1 base, with 16 bases left in between. The CDR3 length is 17 residues. CDR3 DNA sequence: TGCGCCAGCAGTGAGTCAAGGGGCGGGGGCGCGTCCTACGAGCAGTACGTC. Translation gives CASSESRGGGASYEQYV.

The chain carries TRBV6-5 and TRBJ2-5; unclear D gene. Germline lookup yields CDR1 MNHEY and CDR2 SVGAGI. This CDR3 has 13 residues. V lost 7 bases, J lost 2 bases, and 11 bases lay in between. The CDR3 DNA reads TGTGCCAGCAACACCCCCCCACAAGAGACCCAGTACTTC. This sequence encodes CASNTPPQETQYF.

This clone was seen only a few times. The genes are TRBV5-1 and TRBJ1-6; 8 nucleotides match TRBD1. This CDR3 is 15 amino acids long. Germline-derived CDR1 and CDR2 are SGHRS and YFSETQ. V lost 1 base, J lost 10 bases, and 7 bases stayed unmatched. CDR3 loop: CASSLYQGAKSPLHF. The DNA of the CDR3 is TGCGCCAGCAGCTTGTACCAGGGGGCAAAGTCACCCCTCCACTTT.

This chain links TRBV3-1 (or the pseudogene TRBV3-2) with TRBJ2-2, with 10 bases matching TRBD2. Trimming cost V 4 bases and J 2 bases; bases outside gene matches: 4. Germline-derived CDR1 and CDR2 are LGHDT and YNNKEL (reference sequence). The CDR3 length is 16 residues. This CDR3 reads CASSRKRGGNTGELFF. The CDR3 nucleotides are TGTGCCAGCAGCCGCAAGCGGGGGGGAAACACCGGGGAGCTGTTTTTT.

Here the CDR3 reads CASSRTANTEAFF. The CDR3 DNA is TGTGCCAGCAGCCGGACAGCGAACACTGAAGCTTTCTTT. J is TRBJ1-1 and V is TRBV3-1 (or the pseudogene TRBV3-2), with D possibly being TRBD1 (6 bases). V shed 4 bases and J shed 1 base, with 7 bases lying between them. The CDR3 loop spans 13 amino acids. Germline loops: CDR1 LGHDT, CDR2 YNNKEL (reference sequence).

The gene calls are TRBV27 and TRBJ1-3, with TRBD1 matching over 7 bases. The CDR3 is 13 residues long. The V gene end was trimmed by 7 bases and the J gene end by 4 bases; junction bases not matched to a gene: 4. Germline V CDR1 and CDR2: MNHEY, SMNVEV (reference sequence). CDR3 amino acids: CASKGAGGNTIYF. The CDR3 DNA sequence: TGTGCCAGCAAGGGGGCTGGGGGAAACACCATATATTTT.

V usage is TRBV24-1 and J usage is TRBJ1-1, with 8 bases matching TRBD1. In germline, CDR1 is KGHDR, CDR2 SFDVKD. The CDR3 runs to 13 residues. The ends lost 10 bases at V and 2 bases at J; junction bases unmatched: 5. As DNA, the CDR3 is TGTGCCACACAGGGGGACTTTAACACTGAAGCTTTCTTT. This gives the protein CATQGDFNTEAFF.

The chain has TRBV7-2 and TRBJ2-3; no reliable D call. The V end was cut by 9 bases, the J end by 4 bases, with 11 bases between. Germline assignment: CDR1 SGHTA and CDR2 FQGNSA. The CDR3 covers 12 residues. CDR3: CASTTYPDTQYF. The DNA of the CDR3 is TGTGCCAGTACCACTTACCCAGATACGCAGTATTTT.

The CDR3 DNA follows: TGCGCCAGCAGTGTCAGAGGGGGGGCCTGGGCAGATACGCAGTATTTT. It is translated as CASSVRGGAWADTQYF. The rearrangement links TRBV10-2 to TRBJ2-3; weak D call: TRBD2 (7 bases). This CDR3 has 16 residues. The V end lost 4 bases, the J end lost 4 bases, and 18 bases lay between the germline ends. Germline loops: CDR1 WSHSY, CDR2 SAAADI.

CDR3 nucleotides: TGTGCCAACAGGGGGCTAGGGACAGATACGCAGTATTTT. Its translation: CANRGLGTDTQYF. V is TRBV28 and J is TRBJ2-3; 9 bases map to TRBD1. Germline V lookup: CDR1 MDHEN, CDR2 SYDVKM. The CDR3 is 13 residues long. V was clipped by 10 bases and J by 3 bases; unmatched bases: 5.

This clone was observed a handful of times. The rearrangement uses TRBV6-4 and TRBJ2-3; 8 bases map to TRBD2. This CDR3 is 17 amino acids long. Germline V gene data show CDR1 as MRHNA and CDR2 as SNTAGT. The junction had 13 bases not matched to a gene; V was cut back by 3 bases and J by 5 bases. CDR3: CASSEGVAGGRGDTQYF. The CDR3 DNA reads TGTGCCAGCAGTGAAGGTGTGGCGGGGGGTCGTGGAGATACGCAGTATTTT.

This chain joins TRBV7-2 and TRBJ1-5; 7 bases line up with TRBD1. Unmatched junction bases numbered 9, after V lost 3 bases and J lost 7 bases. Germline values: CDR1 SGHTA, CDR2 FQGNSA. CDR3 length equals 15 residues. For the CDR3, the DNA is TGTGCCAGCAGCTTCAGACAGGGTCGGGACCAGCCCCAGCATTTT. Amino acids: CASSFRQGRDQPQHF.

This clone was detected only once. The chain employs TRBV20-1 and TRBJ2-1; D is unresolved. Trimming removed 2 bases from V and 10 bases from J, with 9 bases in between. Looked up from germline, CDR1 is DFQATT and CDR2 is SNEGSKA (reference sequence). This CDR3 is built from 11 residues. Here the CDR3 reads CSARHRVEQFF. For the CDR3, the DNA is TGCAGTGCTAGACATCGAGTCGAGCAGTTCTTC.

V usage is TRBV5-1 and J usage is TRBJ1-2, with TRBD1 as a possible D gene (5 bases). The CDR3 is 14 amino acids. CDR1 is SGHRS and CDR2 is YFSETQ in the germline V gene. Trimming removed 0 bases from V and 4 bases from J, with 10 bases in between. CDR3 sequence: CASSLEGSTYGYTF. In nucleotides, the CDR3 is TGCGCCAGCAGCTTGGAGGGGTCTACCTATGGCTACACCTTC.

The CDR3 DNA follows: TGTGCCAGTATCCTGGGAAAGGGGGGGACTGAAGCTTTCTTT. Protein product: CASILGKGGTEAFF. The V and J genes are TRBV19 and TRBJ1-1; D perhaps matches TRBD1 (6 bases). This CDR3 is 14 amino acids long. Trimming pared 7 bases from V and 5 bases from J, leaving 17 bases between. Germline V gene lookup returns CDR1 LNHDA and CDR2 SQIVND (reference sequence).

The CDR3 DNA sequence: TGCGCCAGCAGCCCGGGAATGACAGGGCCTCGGTACTTC. This codes for CASSPGMTGPRYF. This chain uses TRBV5-1 with TRBJ2-5; 7 bases align to TRBD1. The CDR3 runs 13 residues. Per germline, CDR1 SGHRS and CDR2 YFSETQ. Unmatched junction bases numbered 13, after V lost 4 bases and J lost 13 bases.

In its sample, this clone was seen a few times. This chain joins TRBV29-1 and TRBJ1-4; 7 bases map to TRBD1. Per the germline V gene, CDR1 is SQVTM and CDR2 is ANQGSEA. The CDR3 runs to 13 residues. The V gene end was trimmed by 6 bases and the J gene end by 6 bases; junction bases not matched to a gene: 7. CDR3 sequence (DNA): TGCAGCGTCTGGACAGGTGGAGATGAAAAACTGTTTTTT. Translating it yields CSVWTGGDEKLFF.

V is TRBV5-1 and J is TRBJ2-1, with 7 positions matching TRBD1. Trimming took 1 base from V and 4 from J; bases not matched to a gene: 8. The CDR3 has 16 amino acids. CDR1 is SGHRS, CDR2 YFSETQ, per germline. In DNA, the CDR3 is TGCGCCAGCAGCTTGCAGCCGGGACAGACTTACAATGAGCAGTTCTTC. Its protein product is CASSLQPGQTYNEQFF.

The chain recombines TRBV4-1 with TRBJ2-1, with D hard to call. The CDR3 has 13 residues. Per the germline V gene, CDR1 is MGHRA and CDR2 is YSYEKL. V lost 1 base and J lost 6, with 7 bases in between. The CDR3 region is CASSQGLSNEQFF. CDR3 DNA sequence: TGCGCCAGCAGCCAAGGACTCTCCAATGAGCAGTTCTTC.